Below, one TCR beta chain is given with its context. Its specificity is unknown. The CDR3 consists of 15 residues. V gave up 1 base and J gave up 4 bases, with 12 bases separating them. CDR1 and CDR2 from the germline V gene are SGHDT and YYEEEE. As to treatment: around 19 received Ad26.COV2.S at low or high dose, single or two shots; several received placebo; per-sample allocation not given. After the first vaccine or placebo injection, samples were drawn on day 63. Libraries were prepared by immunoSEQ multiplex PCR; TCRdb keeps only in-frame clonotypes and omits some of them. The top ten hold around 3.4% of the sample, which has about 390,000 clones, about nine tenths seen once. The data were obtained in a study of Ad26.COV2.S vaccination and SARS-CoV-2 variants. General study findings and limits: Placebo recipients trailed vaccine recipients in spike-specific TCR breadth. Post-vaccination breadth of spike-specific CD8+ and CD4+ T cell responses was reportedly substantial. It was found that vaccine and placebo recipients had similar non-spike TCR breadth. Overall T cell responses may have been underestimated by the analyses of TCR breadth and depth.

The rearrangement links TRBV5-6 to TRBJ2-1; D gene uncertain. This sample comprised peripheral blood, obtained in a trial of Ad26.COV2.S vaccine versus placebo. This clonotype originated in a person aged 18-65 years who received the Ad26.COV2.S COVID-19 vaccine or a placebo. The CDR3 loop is CASSLQDPGYNEQFF. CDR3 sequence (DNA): TGTGCCAGCAGCTTGCAGGACCCCGGATACAATGAGCAGTTCTTC.